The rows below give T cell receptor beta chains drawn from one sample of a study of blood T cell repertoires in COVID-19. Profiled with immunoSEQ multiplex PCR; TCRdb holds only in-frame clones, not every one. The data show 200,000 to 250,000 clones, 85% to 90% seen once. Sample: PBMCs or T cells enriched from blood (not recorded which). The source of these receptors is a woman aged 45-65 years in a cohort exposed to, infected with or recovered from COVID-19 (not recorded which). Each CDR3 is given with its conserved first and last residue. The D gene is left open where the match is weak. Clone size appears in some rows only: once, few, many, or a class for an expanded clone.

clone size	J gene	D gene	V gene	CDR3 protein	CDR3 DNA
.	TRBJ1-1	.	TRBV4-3	CASSQGTGTQNTEAFF	TGCGCCAGCAGCCAAGGGACCGGGACACAGAACACTGAAGCTTTCTTT
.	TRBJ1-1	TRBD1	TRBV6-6	CASNPQGATEAFF	TGTGCCAGCAACCCTCAGGGGGCGACTGAAGCTTTCTTT
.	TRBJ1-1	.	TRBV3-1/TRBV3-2	CASSPKRQVWTEAFF	TGTGCCAGCAGCCCCAAAAGACAAGTTTGGACTGAAGCTTTCTTT
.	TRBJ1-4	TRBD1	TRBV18	CASSPRIRDSAPTNEKLFF	TGTGCCAGCTCACCACGTATCAGGGACAGCGCGCCGACTAATGAAAAACTGTTTTTT
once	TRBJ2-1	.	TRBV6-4	CASSDSSLNEQFF	TGTGCCAGCAGTGACTCGAGTTTAAATGAGCAGTTCTTC
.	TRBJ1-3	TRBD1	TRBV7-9	CASSSDRGSGNTIYF	TGTGCCAGCAGCTCCGACAGGGGATCTGGAAACACCATATATTTT
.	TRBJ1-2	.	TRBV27	CASSPPQSPYGYTF	TGTGCCAGCAGCCCCCCCCAGTCCCCCTATGGCTACACCTTC
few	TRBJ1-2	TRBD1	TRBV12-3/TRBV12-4	CASSLDRGNGYTF	TGTGCCAGCAGCCTGGACAGGGGAAATGGCTACACCTTC
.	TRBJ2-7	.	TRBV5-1	CASSLSQTLYEQYF	TGCGCCAGCAGCTTGTCCCAGACACTCTACGAGCAGTACTTC
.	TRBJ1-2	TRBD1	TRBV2	CASVRTGSNDGYTF	TGTGCCAGCGTTAGGACAGGGTCAAACGATGGCTACACCTTC
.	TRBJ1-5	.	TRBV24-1	CATSDTRGADQPQHF	TGTGCCACCAGTGATACCAGGGGAGCCGATCAGCCCCAGCATTTT
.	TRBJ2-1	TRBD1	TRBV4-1	CASSLQDREVNEQFF	TGCGCCAGCAGCCTTCAGGACAGGGAGGTCAATGAGCAGTTCTTC
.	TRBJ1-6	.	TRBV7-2	CASSLDPEGLINSPLHF	TGTGCCAGCAGCTTAGACCCAGAGGGACTGATTAATTCACCCCTCCACTTT
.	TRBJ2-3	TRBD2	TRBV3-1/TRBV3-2	CASSLRLAGADTQYF	TGTGCCAGCAGCCTCCGACTAGCGGGGGCGGATACGCAGTATTTT
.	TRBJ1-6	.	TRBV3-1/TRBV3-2	CASSPTFYNSPLHF	TGTGCCAGCAGCCCTACTTTCTATAATTCACCCCTCCACTTT
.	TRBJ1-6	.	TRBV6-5	CASSPANNSPLHF	TGTGCCAGCAGTCCAGCGAATAATTCACCCCTCCACTTT
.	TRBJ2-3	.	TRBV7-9	CASSPPTGGDTQYF	TGTGCCAGCAGCCCCCCGACCGGAGGAGATACGCAGTATTTT
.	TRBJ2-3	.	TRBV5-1	CASGTPPGGTQYF	TGCGCCAGCGGAACCCCTCCTGGCGGTACGCAGTATTTT
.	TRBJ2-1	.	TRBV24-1	CATSGPGANEQFF	TGTGCCACCAGTGGCCCAGGGGCCAATGAGCAGTTCTTC
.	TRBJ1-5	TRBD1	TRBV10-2	CASSESGQGRQPQHF	TGCGCCAGCAGTGAGTCTGGACAGGGGCGTCAGCCCCAGCATTTT
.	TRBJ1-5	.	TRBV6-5	CASSKGSPNQPQHF	TGTGCCAGCAGTAAGGGGTCTCCGAATCAGCCCCAGCATTTT
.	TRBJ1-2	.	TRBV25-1	CASTNTGYGYTF	TGTGCCAGCACTAACACAGGGTACGGCTACACCTTC
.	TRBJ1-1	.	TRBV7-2	CASSPGGGKGTEAFF	TGTGCCAGCAGCCCCGGGGGGGGGAAAGGGACTGAAGCTTTCTTT
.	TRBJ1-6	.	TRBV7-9	CASSLTGDSPLHF	TGTGCCAGCAGCTTAACAGGAGATTCACCCCTCCACTTT
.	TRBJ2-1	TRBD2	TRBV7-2	CASSLGERGGFSYNEQFF	TGTGCCAGCAGCTTAGGGGAGCGGGGGGGCTTCTCCTACAATGAGCAGTTCTTC
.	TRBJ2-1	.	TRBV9	CASSVTGEQFF	TGTGCCAGCAGCGTCACAGGTGAGCAGTTCTTC
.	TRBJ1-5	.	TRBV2	CASSESTPDQPQHF	TGTGCCAGCAGTGAATCCACCCCGGATCAGCCCCAGCATTTT
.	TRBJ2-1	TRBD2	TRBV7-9	CASSPPPRFSGVRNEQFF	TGTGCCAGCAGCCCCCCCCCTAGGTTTAGCGGGGTGAGGAATGAGCAGTTCTTC
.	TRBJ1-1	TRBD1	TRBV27	CASSSTGARETEAFF	TGTGCCAGCAGTTCAACAGGGGCCCGGGAGACTGAAGCTTTCTTT
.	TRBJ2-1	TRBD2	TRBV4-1	CASSRASGGYNEQFF	TGCGCCAGCAGCCGCGCTAGCGGGGGGTACAATGAGCAGTTCTTC
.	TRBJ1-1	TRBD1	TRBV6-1	CASSEMVAGGQTEAFF	TGTGCCAGCAGTGAAATGGTCGCAGGGGGCCAAACTGAAGCTTTCTTT